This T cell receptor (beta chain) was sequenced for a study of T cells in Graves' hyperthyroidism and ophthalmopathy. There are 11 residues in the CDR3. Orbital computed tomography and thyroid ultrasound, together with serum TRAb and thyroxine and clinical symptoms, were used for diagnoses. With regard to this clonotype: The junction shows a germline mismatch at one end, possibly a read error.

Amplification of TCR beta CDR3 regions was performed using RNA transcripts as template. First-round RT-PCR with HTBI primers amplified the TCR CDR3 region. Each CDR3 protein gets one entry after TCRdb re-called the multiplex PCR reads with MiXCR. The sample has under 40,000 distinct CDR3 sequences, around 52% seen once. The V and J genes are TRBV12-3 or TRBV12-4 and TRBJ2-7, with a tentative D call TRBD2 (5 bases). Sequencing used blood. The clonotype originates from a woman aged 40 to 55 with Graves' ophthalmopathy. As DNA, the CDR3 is TGTGCCAGCAGTCGGGGATACGAGCTGTACTTC. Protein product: CASSRGYELYF.